These 20 T cell receptor beta chains were all obtained from the same sample, sequenced in a study of T cells after yellow fever vaccination (dated by TCRdb to the late 2010s). According to the study, the label for this sample's treatment or condition signals: live attenuated yellow fever vaccine strain. The library came from 5' RACE. The sequencer was an Illumina HiSeq 2500. TCRdb's own reprocessing of the public reads used fastp at Q25 and MiXCR and kept productive beta chains. Identical CDR3 proteins give one entry, which carries the most common genes and DNA. Counted in this sample were under 400,000 distinct CDR3 sequences; around a tenth of them appeared once. The ten largest clones capture 15% to 20% of the sample. Sequenced here: PBMCs, sampled on the day of the first yellow fever vaccination. Receptors were obtained from a man younger than 35 who received the YFV17D yellow fever vaccine.

The chain couples TRBV5-5 to TRBJ2-7, with TRBD1 matching 11 bases. This CDR3 is built from 15 residues. Trimming removed 2 bases from V and 2 bases from J; junction bases left unmatched: 3. From germline, CDR1 is SGHKS and CDR2 YYEKEE (reference sequence). The CDR3 DNA follows: TGTGCCAGCAGCTTCTCGGGACAGGGGGCCTACGAGCAGTACGTC. Amino acids: CASSFSGQGAYEQYV.

The chain is built from TRBV5-1 and TRBJ2-7; the match to TRBD1 covers 9 bases. In germline, CDR1 is SGHRS, CDR2 YFSETQ. CDR3 length: 15 amino acids. V gave up 4 bases and J gave up 5 bases; unmatched junction bases: 10. The CDR3 reads CASSPFWGQGHEQYF. CDR3 DNA sequence: TGCGCCAGCAGCCCATTTTGGGGACAGGGCCACGAGCAGTACTTC.

The V and J genes are TRBV4-2 and TRBJ2-3; 8 positions agree with TRBD2. J gave up 2 bases and V 1 base, and 5 bases lay outside the gene matches. The germline V gene has CDR1 LGHNA and CDR2 YNFKEQ. This CDR3 is 16 amino acids long. CDR3 sequence reads: CASSQVRAGVTDTQYF. In DNA form, the CDR3 reads TGTGCCAGCAGCCAAGTTCGAGCGGGGGTCACAGATACGCAGTATTTT.

The chain is built from TRBV7-9 and TRBJ2-1, with TRBD2 matching 8 bases. The V segment lost 5 bases and the J segment 8 bases; nucleotides outside the gene matches: 11. The CDR3 loop spans 15 amino acids. Per the germline V gene, CDR1 is SEHNR and CDR2 is FQNEAQ (reference sequence). The CDR3 here is CASSLRTSLGDEQFF. Written as DNA, the CDR3 is TGTGCCAGCAGCCTAAGGACTAGCTTGGGCGATGAGCAGTTCTTC.

This rearrangement joins TRBV7-2 to TRBJ2-3, with 8 positions matching TRBD2. The CDR3 runs to 17 residues. Per germline, CDR1 SGHTA and CDR2 FQGNSA. The V and J ends lost 0 bases and 2 bases, in that order; junction bases with no gene match: 7. The DNA for the CDR3 is TGTGCCAGCAGCTTAGCGGGGCGGGGGGCAAACACAGATACGCAGTATTTT. Translation: CASSLAGRGANTDTQYF.

The chain joins TRBV4-2 to TRBJ2-6; D uncertain. V was clipped by 1 base and J by 4 bases, with 14 bases between them. CDR3 length equals 17 residues. Germline loops: CDR1 LGHNA, CDR2 YNFKEQ. The CDR3 DNA sequence: TGTGCCAGCAGCCAAGTGGTGGGATTTGGCGGGGCCAACGTCCTGACTTTC. It translates to CASSQVVGFGGANVLTF.

The sample holds a few counts of this clonotype. The J gene is TRBJ2-1, the V gene TRBV7-9, with D maybe TRBD2 (5 bases). V was clipped by 0 bases and J by 10 bases, with 10 bases between them. The CDR3 is made up of 13 amino acids. The V gene's germline CDR1 is SEHNR and CDR2 FQNEAQ (reference sequence). CDR3 nucleotide sequence: TGTGCCAGCAGCTTAGCGATGCGGGCGGAGCAGTTCTTC. It yields the protein CASSLAMRAEQFF.

CDR3 region: CASRRIRTETQYF. The CDR3 bases are TGTGCCAGCAGGAGAATTAGGACGGAGACCCAGTACTTC. V usage is TRBV11-2 and J usage is TRBJ2-5; no definite D call. The germline V gene has CDR1 SGHAT and CDR2 FQNNGV. The CDR3 runs 13 residues. The germline V and J ends were trimmed by 6 bases and 5 bases, with 13 bases remaining between them.

The genes are TRBV14 and TRBJ2-1, with D possibly TRBD2 on 5 matching bases. The V end lost 8 bases, the J end lost 0 bases, and 14 bases lay between the germline ends. CDR1 and CDR2 from the germline V gene are SGHDN and FVKESK. The CDR3 has 15 residues. The CDR3 reads CASGSWVGSYNEQFF. CDR3 nucleotides: TGTGCCAGCGGGAGTTGGGTTGGCTCCTACAATGAGCAGTTCTTC.

The chain carries TRBV7-2 and TRBJ2-3; TRBD2 aligns across 14 bases. The CDR3 runs to 16 residues. CDR1 is SGHTA and CDR2 is FQGNSA in the germline V gene. The ends lost 4 bases at V and 5 bases at J; junction bases unmatched: 5. DNA for the CDR3: TGTGCCAGCAGCTCCCGACTAGCGGGGGGGATAGATACGCAGTATTTT. Its translation is CASSSRLAGGIDTQYF.

This clonotype occurred a few times. The chain is built from TRBV5-1 and TRBJ2-1; TRBD1 is a possible D gene (6 bases). Trimming stripped 7 bases from V and 1 base from J, with 15 bases between. The CDR3 runs 15 residues. CDR1 is SGHRS, CDR2 YFSETQ, per germline. The CDR3 sequence: CASGTGHSSYNEQFF. For the CDR3, the DNA is TGCGCCAGCGGCACGGGACATTCGTCCTACAATGAGCAGTTCTTC.

This clonotype was found a few times. J is TRBJ2-7 and V is TRBV7-2; no reliable D call. The V gene's germline CDR1 is SGHTA and CDR2 FQGNSA. V was pared by 7 bases and J by 1 base, with 14 bases between. This CDR3 has 14 amino acids. Written as DNA, the CDR3 is TGTGCCAGCATCATCTCAACGAATTCCTACGAGCAGTACTTC. Translation: CASIISTNSYEQYF.

This clonotype has a handful of counts. The chain carries TRBV5-6 and TRBJ1-5; TRBD1 is a possible D gene (5 bases). The germline gives CDR1 SGHDT, CDR2 YYEEEE. Trimming took off 4 bases at V and 2 bases at J, with 16 bases between the two ends. The CDR3 is 16 residues long. In nucleotides, the CDR3 is TGTGCCAGCAGCCCCTGGACACAGAGGGGCAATCAGCCCCAGCATTTT. Translating it yields CASSPWTQRGNQPQHF.

The chain uses TRBV9 and TRBJ1-2; the D gene is possibly TRBD1 (6 bases). This CDR3 contains 17 residues. From germline, CDR1 is SGDLS and CDR2 YYNGEE. V gave up 0 bases and J gave up 2 bases, with 17 bases separating them. The CDR3 DNA sequence: TGTGCCAGCAGCGTAGTCAGAGACACAGGGCCAAACTATGGCTACACCTTC. Protein: CASSVVRDTGPNYGYTF.

The sample holds a few counts of this clonotype. CDR3 nucleotide sequence: TGCAGCGTCGGCCCCGGGTGGGGGATGAACACTGAAGCTTTCTTT. Residues: CSVGPGWGMNTEAFF. The chain combines TRBV29-1 with TRBJ1-1; D possibly corresponds to TRBD1 (5 bases). CDR3 length equals 15 residues. CDR1 and CDR2 (germline): SQVTM, ANQGSEA. V lost 6 bases to trimming and J lost 0 bases, with 17 bases between them.

This clonotype was counted a few times. The CDR3 region has the DNA TGTGCCAGCAGTCCCCCCTTCGGACAGGACTTTAATGAAAAACTGTTTTTT. Amino acid sequence: CASSPPFGQDFNEKLFF. This sequence joins TRBV28 and TRBJ1-4; 7 nucleotides match TRBD1. The V and J ends lost 5 bases and 4 bases, in that order; junction bases with no gene match: 13. Germline V gene lookup returns CDR1 MDHEN and CDR2 SYDVKM. This CDR3 region has 17 residues.

This clonotype occurred a few times. The V and J genes are TRBV3-1 and TRBJ2-4; 13 nucleotides align to TRBD2. Germline values: CDR1 LGHDT, CDR2 YNNKEL (reference sequence). After removal of 8 bases from V and 0 bases from J, the junction contained 7 bases not matched to a gene. This CDR3 has 17 residues. The CDR3 protein is CASQGTSGALAKNIQYF. The CDR3 DNA is TGTGCCAGCCAAGGGACTAGCGGGGCCTTAGCCAAAAACATTCAGTACTTC.

This clonotype came up a few times. The chain combines TRBV30 with TRBJ2-7; tentative D call: TRBD2 (5 bases). The CDR3 consists of 13 residues. Trimming removed 2 bases from V and 7 bases from J, with 15 bases in between. Germline V lookup: CDR1 GTSNPN, CDR2 SVGIG (reference sequence). The chain's CDR3 is CAWSTGLGREQYF. CDR3 sequence (DNA): TGTGCCTGGAGTACCGGACTGGGTCGAGAGCAGTACTTC.

This clonotype was seen a handful of times. The chain couples TRBV27 to TRBJ2-4, with D maybe TRBD2 (6 bases). The CDR3 runs 13 residues. V shed 6 bases and J shed 8 bases, with 14 bases lying between them. Germline-derived CDR1 and CDR2 are MNHEY and SMNVEV (reference sequence). CDR3 region: CASRPSSGDIQYF. Here the CDR3 DNA reads TGTGCCAGCAGACCCTCGTCGGGGGACATTCAGTACTTC.

This clonotype was detected a few times. V usage is TRBV5-1 and J usage is TRBJ2-7; TRBD2 is a possible D gene (6 bases). The CDR3 contains 15 residues. Germline values: CDR1 SGHRS, CDR2 YFSETQ. Trimming shortened V by 3 bases and J by 2 bases, and 15 bases separated the two germline ends. The CDR3 protein is CASSYVMGGTYEQYF. The CDR3 DNA reads as TGCGCCAGCAGCTACGTAATGGGGGGAACCTACGAGCAGTACTTC.